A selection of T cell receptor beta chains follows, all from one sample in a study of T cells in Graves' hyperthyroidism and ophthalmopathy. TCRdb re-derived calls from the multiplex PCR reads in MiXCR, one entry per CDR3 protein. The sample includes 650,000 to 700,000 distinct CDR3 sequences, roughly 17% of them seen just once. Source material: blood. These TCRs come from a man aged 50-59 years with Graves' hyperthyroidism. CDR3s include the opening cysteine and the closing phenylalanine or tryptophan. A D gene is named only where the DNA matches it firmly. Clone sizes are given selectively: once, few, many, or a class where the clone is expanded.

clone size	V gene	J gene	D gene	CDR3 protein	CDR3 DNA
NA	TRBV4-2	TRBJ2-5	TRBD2	CASSQGPVGGGRGETQYF	TGTGCCAGCAGCCAAGGGCCCGTTGGTGGCGGGAGGGGAGAGACCCAGTACTTC
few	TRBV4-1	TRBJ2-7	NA	CASSPQRYPYEQYF	TGCGCCAGCAGCCCACAGCGGTACCCCTACGAGCAGTACTTC
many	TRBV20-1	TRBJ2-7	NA	CSARSLFGANSYEQYF	TGCAGTGCTAGATCTCTTTTCGGGGCTAACTCCTACGAGCAGTACTTC
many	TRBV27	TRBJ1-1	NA	CASGTGSVTEAFF	TGTGCCAGCGGGACGGGGTCCGTCACTGAAGCTTTCTTT
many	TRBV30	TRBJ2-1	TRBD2	CAWTPGTSDYNEQFF	TGTGCCTGGACTCCGGGGACTAGCGACTACAATGAGCAGTTCTTC
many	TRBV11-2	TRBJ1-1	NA	CASSFGRLSTPTEAFF	TGTGCCAGCAGCTTTGGACGATTATCGACCCCCACTGAAGCTTTCTTT
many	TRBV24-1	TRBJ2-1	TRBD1	CATSAYRGSYNEQFF	TGTGCCACCAGTGCTTACAGGGGTTCCTACAATGAGCAGTTCTTC
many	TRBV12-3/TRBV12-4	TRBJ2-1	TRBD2	CASSFRPRLAGGSSYNEQFF	TGTGCCAGCAGTTTTAGGCCCCGCCTAGCGGGGGGGAGCTCCTACAATGAGCAGTTCTTC
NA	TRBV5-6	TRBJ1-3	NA	CASSPIIGSGNTIYF	TGTGCCAGCAGCCCCATTATCGGATCTGGAAACACCATATATTTT
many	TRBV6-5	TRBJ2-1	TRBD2	CASSYLAGGPWSYNEQFF	TGTGCCAGCAGTTACCTAGCGGGAGGGCCGTGGTCCTACAATGAGCAGTTCTTC
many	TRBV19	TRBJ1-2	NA	CASGPSLINYGYTF	TGTGCCAGTGGCCCGTCGTTGATTAACTATGGCTACACCTTC
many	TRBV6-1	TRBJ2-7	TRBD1	CASNLQGGYSYEQYF	TGTGCCAGCAACCTACAGGGGGGATACTCCTACGAGCAGTACTTC
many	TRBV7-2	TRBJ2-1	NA	CASIQNTGTNKNEQFF	TGTGCCAGCATACAAAATACCGGGACAAACAAGAATGAGCAGTTCTTC
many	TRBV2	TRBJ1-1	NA	CASSERGGGNTEAFF	TGTGCCAGCAGTGAAAGGGGGGGGGGAAACACTGAAGCTTTCTTT
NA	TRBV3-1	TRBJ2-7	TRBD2	CASSPIPSGSILDEQYF	TGTGCCAGCAGCCCGATCCCTAGCGGGAGTATTCTGGACGAGCAGTACTTC
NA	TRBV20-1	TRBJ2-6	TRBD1	CSATGTGGWVGANVLTF	TGCAGTGCTACAGGGACAGGGGGCTGGGTTGGGGCCAACGTCCTGACTTTC
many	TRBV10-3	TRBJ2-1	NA	CAITRGGGIGNEQFF	TGTGCCATCACGAGGGGGGGGGGGATCGGCAATGAGCAGTTCTTC
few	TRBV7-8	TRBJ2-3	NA	CASSLVEGDTQYF	TGTGCCAGCAGCTTAGTCGAAGGAGATACGCAGTATTTT
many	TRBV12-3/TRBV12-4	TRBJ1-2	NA	CASSFGQGRGYTF	TGTGCCAGCAGTTTCGGCCAGGGCCGGGGCTACACCTTC
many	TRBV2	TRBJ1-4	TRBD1	CASSHPGQGEGEKLFF	TGTGCCAGCAGTCACCCGGGACAGGGAGAAGGTGAAAAACTGTTTTTT
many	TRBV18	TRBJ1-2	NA	CASSPQGPGYGYTF	TGTGCCAGCTCACCACAGGGCCCCGGGTATGGCTACACCTTC
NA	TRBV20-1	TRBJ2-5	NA	CSVRSPSGGEAQYF	TGCAGTGTTAGATCACCATCGGGGGGCGAAGCCCAGTACTTC
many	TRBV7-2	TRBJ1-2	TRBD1	CASSPRQGAPYGYTF	TGTGCCAGCAGCCCGAGACAGGGGGCGCCCTATGGCTACACCTTC
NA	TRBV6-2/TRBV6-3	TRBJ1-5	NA	CASSDKPKGMGNQPQHF	TGTGCCAGCAGTGATAAACCGAAGGGAATGGGCAATCAGCCCCAGCATTTT
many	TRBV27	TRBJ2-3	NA	CASSLSSMPTDTQYF	TGTGCCAGCAGTTTATCGTCGATGCCCACAGATACGCAGTATTTT
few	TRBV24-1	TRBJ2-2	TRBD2	CATSDYVQRERIGELFF	TGTGCCACCAGTGATTACGTCCAGCGGGAGAGGATCGGGGAGCTGTTTTTT
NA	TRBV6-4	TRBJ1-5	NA	CASSATVNQPQHF	TGTGCCAGCAGTGCGACAGTCAATCAGCCCCAGCATTTT
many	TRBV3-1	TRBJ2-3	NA	CASSQVGHGTDTQYF	TGTGCCAGCAGCCAAGTCGGGCATGGCACAGATACGCAGTATTTT
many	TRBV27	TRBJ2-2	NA	CASSFLVGEILWELFF	TGTGCCAGCAGTTTTCTAGTCGGGGAGATCCTGTGGGAGCTGTTTTTT
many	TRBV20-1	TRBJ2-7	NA	CSARDWVGPVSYEQYF	TGCAGTGCTAGAGATTGGGTCGGGCCCGTCTCCTACGAGCAGTACTTC
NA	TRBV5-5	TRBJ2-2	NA	CASSLTETGERANTGELFF	TGTGCCAGCAGCTTAACTGAAACGGGGGAACGGGCGAACACCGGGGAGCTGTTTTTT
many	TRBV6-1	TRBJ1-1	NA	CASRRGGPSTEAFF	TGTGCCAGCAGGAGAGGGGGGCCGAGCACTGAAGCTTTCTTT
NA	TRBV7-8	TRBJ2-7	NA	CASSLVWGALHEQYF	TGTGCCAGCAGCTTAGTGTGGGGGGCGCTCCACGAGCAGTACTTC
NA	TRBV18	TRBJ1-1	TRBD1	CASSPRGLSTEAFF	TGTGCCAGCTCGCCCAGGGGGCTGAGCACTGAAGCTTTCTTT
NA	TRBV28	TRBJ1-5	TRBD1	CASSGQGARGNQPQHF	TGTGCCAGCAGCGGACAGGGGGCTAGGGGCAATCAGCCCCAGCATTTT
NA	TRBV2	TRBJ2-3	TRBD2	CASSIGLAGSTDTQYF	TGTGCCAGCAGTATAGGACTAGCGGGTTCCACAGATACGCAGTATTTT
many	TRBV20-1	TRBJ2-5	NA	CSARGTSGSWETQYF	TGCAGTGCTAGAGGGACGTCTGGTTCTTGGGAGACCCAGTACTTC
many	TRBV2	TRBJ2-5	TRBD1	CASSSGTGGQTQYF	TGTGCCAGCAGTTCCGGGACAGGGGGTCAGACCCAGTACTTC
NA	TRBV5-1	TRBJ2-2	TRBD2	CASRTSALGTGELFF	TGCGCCAGCAGAACTAGCGCGCTAGGCACCGGGGAGCTGTTTTTT
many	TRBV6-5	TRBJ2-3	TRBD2	CASSYPSSRGGADTQYF	TGTGCCAGCAGTTACCCTTCTTCGAGGGGAGGGGCAGATACGCAGTATTTT
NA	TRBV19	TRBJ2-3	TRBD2	CASSIMAGGIPDTQYF	TGTGCCAGTAGTATAATGGCGGGAGGGATTCCAGATACGCAGTATTTT
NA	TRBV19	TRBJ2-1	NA	CASSNWTLFF	TGTGCCAGTAGTAATTGGACTCTGTTCTTC
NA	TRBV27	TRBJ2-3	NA	CASSSLQGWGTDAQYF	TGTGCCAGCAGTTCCCTTCAGGGATGGGGCACAGATGCGCAGTATTTT
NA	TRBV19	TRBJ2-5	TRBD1	CASSIGTGGKETRYF	TGCGCCAGTAGTATTGGGACAGGTGGAAAAGAGACCCGGTACTTC
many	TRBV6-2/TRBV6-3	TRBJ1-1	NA	CASSYALGVPGTEAFF	TGTGCCAGCAGTTACGCCCTTGGGGTTCCGGGCACTGAAGCTTTCTTT
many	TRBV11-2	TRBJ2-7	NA	CASSFSDLKGYEQYF	TGTGCCAGCAGCTTTTCGGATTTAAAAGGGTACGAGCAGTACTTC
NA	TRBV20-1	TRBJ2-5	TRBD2	CSATRDSGETQYF	TGCAGTGCCACACGAGATAGCGGGGAGACCCAGTACTTC
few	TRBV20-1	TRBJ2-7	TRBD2	CSARGERGRTYEQYF	TGCAGTGCTAGAGGGGAGCGGGGGAGAACCTACGAGCAGTACTTC
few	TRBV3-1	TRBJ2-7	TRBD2	CASSQDGLRTSAYEQYF	TGTGCCAGCAGCCAAGATGGGCTAAGGACTAGTGCGTACGAGCAGTACTTC